These 10 T cell receptor beta chains were sequenced from one sample in a study of CD8+ T cells in alopecia areata. RNA extraction was followed by reverse transcription into cDNA, which acted as the sequencing template. Generated by immunoSEQ multiplex PCR, the TCRdb table keeps only in-frame clones and is missing some. This sample comprises around 100,000 clones, none seen once only. The specimen sequenced was lesional skin. These TCRs come from a C3H/HeJ mouse with alopecia areata. The MHC haplotype of this mouse line is H2-k.

Remarks on this clone: Gene and germline names: mouse. The read finishes 4 residues shy of the CDR3 end, and the germline J gene is used to complete it. This rearrangement joins TRBV19 to TRBJ1-1; D is perhaps TRBD1 (6 bases). V was trimmed by 6 bases and J by 0 bases, leaving 9 bases between them. This CDR3 is built from 13 residues. CDR1 and CDR2 from the germline V gene are FNHDT and SITEND (reference sequence). The DNA read from the CDR3 is TGTGCCAGCATCCGGGACACAAACACA. Translation gives CASIRDTNT. The full CDR3 sequence reads CASIRDTNTEVFF. Looking up the rest from reference TRBV19 and TRBJ1-1 gives the full variable domain: GGIITQTPKFLIGQEGQKLTLKCQQNFNHDTMYWYRQDSGKGLRLIYYSITENDLQKGDLSEGYDASREKKSSFSLTVTSAQKNEMAVFLCASIRDTNTEVFFGKGTRLTVV.

This clone was seen only a few times. Gene names are the mouse ones. With the read ending 4 residues before the CDR3 end, the germline J gene is used to fill in that end. The chain is built from TRBV17 and TRBJ1-1, with TRBD1 matching over 11 bases. Trimming removed 2 bases from V and 4 bases from J; junction bases left unmatched: 3. This CDR3 region has 15 residues. CDR1 is MNHDT, CDR2 YYDKIL, per germline. CDR3: CASSRRTGGPTEVFF. The DNA read from the CDR3 is TGTGCTAGCAGTAGACGGACAGGGGGCCCCACA.

About this clone itself: Each gene name is a mouse one. CDR3 amino acids: CASSPDWGETYEQYF. Partial CDR3 DNA: TGTGCCAGCAGTCCTGACTGGGGGGAGACCTAT. This chain joins TRBV13-1 and TRBJ2-7; 10 nucleotides line up with TRBD2. The CDR3 extends 4 residues past the end of the read, so its final part is completed from the germline J gene. This CDR3 comprises 15 residues. V lost 4 bases to trimming and J lost 2 bases; unmatched junction nucleotides: 6. Germline V CDR1 and CDR2: NSHNY, SYGAGN.

This clone has just a few counts. Gene names are mouse gene names. The read gets to within 4 residues of the CDR3 end, and the germline J gene fills in the rest. The gene calls are TRBV19 and TRBJ2-7; no definite D call. Germline V gene sequence: CDR1 FNHDT, CDR2 SITEND (reference sequence). This CDR3 comprises 14 residues. With 0 bases removed from V and 0 bases from J, the gap between germline ends came to 7 bases. The CDR3 spells CASSIGHDSYEQYF. The CDR3 DNA, read in part, is TGTGCCAGCAGTATAGGTCACGACTCCTAT.

This clone was counted many times. Genes and germline are mouse. The sequence runs out 4 residues before the end of the CDR3; the remainder is reconstructed from the germline J gene. The genes are TRBV13-3 and TRBJ2-1; a possible D gene is TRBD1 (5 bases). V gave up 10 bases and J gave up 5 bases, with 13 bases separating them. Germline CDR1 NNHDY, CDR2 SYVADS. The CDR3 is 12 residues long. CDR3: CAAGREDAEQFF. The sequenced part of the CDR3 DNA is TGTGCCGCCGGCAGGGAGGATGCT.

As regards this clone: A junction end diverges from the germline sequence, so it may reflect a read error. Gene names are the mouse ones. CDR3 sequence: CPCSPSWGGSYEQYF. The CDR3 DNA, read in part, is TGCCCCTGCAGTCCCAGCTGGGGAGGCTCCTAT. The chain carries TRBV1 and TRBJ2-7; TRBD2 might be the D (6 bases). The CDR3 goes on 4 residues after the read ends, and that part is filled in from the germline J gene. CDR1 is NSQYPW, CDR2 LRSPGD, per germline (reference sequence). The CDR3 consists of 15 residues.

This clone has a handful of counts. These gene names are mouse names. The read comes to an end 4 residues before the CDR3 does, leaving the germline J gene to fill in the end. The chain couples TRBV14 to TRBJ2-1; TRBD1 is a possible D gene (5 bases). The CDR3 runs to 13 residues. Germline values: CDR1 SGHDT, CDR2 FRDEAV. The covered CDR3 bases are TGTGCCAGCACCCCACAGGATAAGGCT. Protein: CASTPQDKA. The complete CDR3 sequence is CASTPQDKAEQFF.

This clone was detected only a few times. Mouse germline and gene names are used. The observed sequence ends 4 residues before the CDR3 terminus, with the missing tail filled in from the germline J gene. The rearrangement uses TRBV19 and TRBJ2-5; D gene unclear. The germline gives CDR1 FNHDT, CDR2 SITEND (reference sequence). The CDR3 has 12 amino acids. The CDR3 spells CASSIFRDTQYF. The CDR3 bases that were read are TGTGCCAGCAGTATATTCAGGGAC.

A note on this clone: Gene names refer to mouse genes. The observed sequence ends 4 residues before the CDR3 terminus, with the missing tail filled in from the germline J gene. This chain joins TRBV19 and TRBJ1-4, with TRBD1 as a possible D gene (5 bases). The germline CDR1 and CDR2 sequences are FNHDT and SITEND (reference sequence). The CDR3 spans 12 residues. Trimming took off 6 bases at V and 6 bases at J, with 9 bases between the two ends. The CDR3 loop is CASTPRDERLFF. CDR3 DNA, as far as it was read: TGTGCCAGCACCCCCAGGGACGAA.

In its sample, this clone was seen a few times. The gene symbols are mouse symbols. The read ends 4 residues before the CDR3 terminus; that terminus is restored from the germline J gene. This rearrangement joins TRBV13-3 to TRBJ1-2, with TRBD1 as a possible D gene (6 bases). Germline lookup yields CDR1 NNHDY and CDR2 SYVADS. The CDR3 contains 15 residues. Trimming cost V 3 bases and J 3 bases, with 15 bases left between them. The sequenced part of the CDR3 DNA is TGTGCCAGCAGTGCCTCAGGGGAAGGGGACTCC. Encoded protein: CASSASGEGDS. The entire CDR3 protein reads CASSASGEGDSDYTF.